This TCR beta chain was sequenced in a study of patients and donors after allogeneic stem cell transplantation. V lost 7 bases and J 1 base, leaving 11 bases between the germline ends. Germline V lookup: CDR1 SGHRS, CDR2 YFSETQ. The CDR3 totals 13 residues. TCRdb reprocessed the RT-PCR reads via MiXCR and lists one record per CDR3 protein. The sample has approximately 170,000 distinct CDR3 sequences; 30% are singletons. There are a few counts of this clonotype. This clonotype was sampled from a human donor who was either an allogeneic HSCT recipient or a stem cell or donor lymphocyte infusion donor (not recorded which). It is not recorded whose cells these are; they may come from a transplant donor. Sequenced sample: blood, either unsorted or a sorted T cell fraction (not recorded which). The genes are TRBV5-1 and TRBJ1-1; no clear D. The CDR3 protein is CASATRQNTEAFF. In DNA, the CDR3 is TGCGCCAGCGCCACCCGGCAGAACACTGAAGCTTTCTTT.